A selection of T cell receptor beta chains follows, all from one sample in a study of CXCR3-negative and CXCR3-positive naive CD8 T cells. After re-calling the 5' RACE reads, TCRdb lists one entry per CDR3 protein, DNA absent. The sample has about 56,000 distinct CDR3 sequences; the top ten hold approximately 0.74%. Sample: naive CXCR3+ CD8+ T cells from blood. These receptor sequences come from a human donor in good health. Some clones in this sample may be carry-over from other donors' samples. The CDR3 runs from the conserved cysteine through the conserved F or W. The order of the fields is J gene, V gene, CDR3 protein.

J gene: TRBJ2-2
V gene: TRBV29-1
CDR3 protein: CSVEDQEGARTGELVF

J gene: TRBJ2-7
V gene: TRBV10-3
CDR3 protein: CAISEGGRESYEQYF

J gene: TRBJ2-5
V gene: TRBV6-5
CDR3 protein: CASSYSKAGKETQYF

J gene: TRBJ1-2
V gene: TRBV20-1
CDR3 protein: CSARQGDYGYTF

J gene: TRBJ2-3
V gene: TRBV7-3
CDR3 protein: CASSSGLAGPTDTQYF

J gene: TRBJ1-1
V gene: TRBV28
CDR3 protein: CASSHGTVFPNTEAFF

J gene: TRBJ2-3
V gene: TRBV10-3
CDR3 protein: CAISEPNRGFITDTQYF

J gene: TRBJ1-3
V gene: TRBV20-1
CDR3 protein: CSARVPGDGNTIYF

J gene: TRBJ1-1
V gene: TRBV29-1
CDR3 protein: CSAELNTEAFF

J gene: TRBJ2-1
V gene: TRBV15
CDR3 protein: CASSTGAADEQFF